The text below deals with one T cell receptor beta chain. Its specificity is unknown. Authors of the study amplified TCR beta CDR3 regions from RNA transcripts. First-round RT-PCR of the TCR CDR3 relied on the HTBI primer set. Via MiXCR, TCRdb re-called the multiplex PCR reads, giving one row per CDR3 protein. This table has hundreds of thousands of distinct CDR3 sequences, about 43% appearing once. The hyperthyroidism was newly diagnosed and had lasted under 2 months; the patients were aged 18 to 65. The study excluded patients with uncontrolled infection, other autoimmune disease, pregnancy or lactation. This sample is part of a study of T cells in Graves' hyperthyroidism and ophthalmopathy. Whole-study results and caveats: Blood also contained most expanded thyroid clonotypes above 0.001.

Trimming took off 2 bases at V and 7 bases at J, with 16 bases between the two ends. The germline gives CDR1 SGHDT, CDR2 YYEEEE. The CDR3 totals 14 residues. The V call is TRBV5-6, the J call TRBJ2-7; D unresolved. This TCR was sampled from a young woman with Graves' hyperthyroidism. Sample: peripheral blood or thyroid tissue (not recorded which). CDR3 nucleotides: TGTGCCAGCAGCTTCTCAGGCCCTTATGGGGAGCAGTACTTC. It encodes CASSFSGPYGEQYF.